A single sample gave rise to the 3 T cell receptor beta chains below, sequenced in a study of blood T cell repertoires in COVID-19. Using immunoSEQ multiplex PCR, the repertoire was profiled, and TCRdb retains in-frame clones only, with some absent. The sample contains 200,000 to 250,000 clones, 84% of which appear only once. The sequenced sample consisted of peripheral blood. The source of these receptors is a woman between 50 and 59 years old with active or convalescent COVID-19.

With respect to this clone: Other DNA sequences in this sample translate to the same CDR3. The chain combines TRBV19 with TRBJ1-5; TRBD1 matches 7 bases. V dropped 2 bases and J dropped 5; count of bases not matched to a gene: 3. Germline lookup yields CDR1 LNHDA and CDR2 SQIVND (reference sequence). The CDR3 runs 14 residues. Here the CDR3 reads CASSIRQGYQPQHF. CDR3 bases: TGTGCCAGTAGTATACGACAGGGTTATCAGCCCCAGCATTTT.

The chain is built from TRBV5-5 and TRBJ2-5; TRBD1 matches 9 bases. J gave up 2 bases and V 3 bases, and 2 bases lay outside the gene matches. The CDR3 contains 14 residues. The V gene's germline CDR1 is SGHKS and CDR2 YYEKEE (reference sequence). The CDR3 region is CASSWGQGQETQYF. The CDR3 DNA reads as TGTGCCAGCAGCTGGGGACAGGGACAAGAGACCCAGTACTTC.

V usage is TRBV2 and J usage is TRBJ1-2; 7 bases line up with TRBD1. Germline V CDR1 and CDR2: SNHLY, FYNNEI. There are 13 residues in the CDR3. V dropped 8 bases and J dropped 8; count of bases not matched to a gene: 11. CDR3 residues: CASAQGEIGGYTF. DNA for the CDR3: TGTGCCAGCGCCCAGGGGGAGATCGGCGGCTACACCTTC.